The T cell receptor (beta chain) described here comes from a study of blood T cell repertoires in COVID-19. Study background: The United States, Italy and Spain provided the acute and convalescent COVID-19 samples. In each case, the material was cDNA or gDNA derived from T cells, B-cell-depleted T cells, or PBMCs.

This CDR3 has 15 residues. The V and J ends lost 5 bases and 7 bases, in that order; junction bases with no gene match: 5. Germline loops: CDR1 SNHLY, CDR2 FYNNEI. Original processing methods: For nucleated cells, counts were estimated from reference gene primer amplification. TCRdb's table, derived via immunoSEQ multiplex PCR, lists solely in-frame clones and lacks some. That table supplies the V and J calls and clone size; D and trimming were determined from the DNA. The sample has some 99,000 clones, approximately 80% seen once. The rearrangement joins TRBV2 to TRBJ2-2; 12 bases match TRBD1. Input material: peripheral blood. The receptor comes from a woman of 80 years or more with active or convalescent COVID-19. The CDR3 sequence is CASSWDRGRDGELFF. The DNA of the CDR3 is TGTGCCAGCAGTTGGGACAGGGGGCGGGACGGGGAGCTGTTTTTT.